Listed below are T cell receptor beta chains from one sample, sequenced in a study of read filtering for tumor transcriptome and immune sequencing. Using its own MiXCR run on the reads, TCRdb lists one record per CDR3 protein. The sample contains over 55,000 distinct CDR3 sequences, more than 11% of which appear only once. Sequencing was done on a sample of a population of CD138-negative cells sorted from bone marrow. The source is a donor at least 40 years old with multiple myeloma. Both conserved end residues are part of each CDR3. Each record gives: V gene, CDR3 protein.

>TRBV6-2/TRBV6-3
CASSDRTSGTYNEQFF
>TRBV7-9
CASSWDRVNGEAFF
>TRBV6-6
CASSKRTTSNQPQHF
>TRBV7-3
CASSSSTGGITGELFF
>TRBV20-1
CSAQGDEQYF
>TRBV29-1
CSVEWRTTEAFF
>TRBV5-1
CASSLDRHSGNTIYF
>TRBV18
CASSPPARLNEQFF
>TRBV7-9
CASSVPLAGGGYEQYF
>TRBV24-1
CATSSIDVPDTQYF
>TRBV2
CASRAAPNTEAFF
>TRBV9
CASSVGQSYGYTF
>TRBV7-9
CASSFPGVQETQYF
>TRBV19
CASSAGQGAGGNQPQHF
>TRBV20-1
CSARTKDRVNF
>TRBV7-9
CASSLRGSQETQYF
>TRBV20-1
CSARDVAGYTDTQYF
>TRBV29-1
CSVYPPAGNTDTQYF
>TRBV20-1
CSARDVGTGNFYSNQPQHF
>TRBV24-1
CATSDQGQGGTGELFF
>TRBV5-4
CASTGVKTGELFF
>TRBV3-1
CASSQGPNTEAFF
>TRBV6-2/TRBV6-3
CASMGQKSYEQYF
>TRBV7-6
CASRTGLQETQYF
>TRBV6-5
CASSMGLAGKIDTQYF
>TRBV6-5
CASSLHSNQPQHF
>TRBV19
CASSPGLAAAGTDTQYF
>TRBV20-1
CSARPSGTEYF
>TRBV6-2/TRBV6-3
CASSHKGTQHF
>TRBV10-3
CAISKQGAEAFF
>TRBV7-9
CASSSSTGGRNQPQHF
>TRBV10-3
CAISESQGNPYEQYF
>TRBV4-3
CASSQEGGLWADTQYF
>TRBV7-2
CASSFEGPGELFF
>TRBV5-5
CASSLSGGGNQPQHF
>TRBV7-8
CASSLRDSSGQPQHF
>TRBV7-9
CASSPPRTGGDTIYF